The sequence of this T cell receptor (beta chain) was determined in a study of graft-versus-host responses after intestinal transplantation (dated by TCRdb to about 2021). With regard to the full study: Multivisceral, liver-intestinal, or isolated intestinal transplants were received by the recipients. After intestinal transplantation, graft-versus-host and host-versus-graft alloreactive T cell clones were followed in the graft, circulation and bone marrow using bulk TCR-beta CDR3 sequencing. To identify alloreactive clones, pre-transplant mixed lymphocyte reaction products were sequenced and compared with unstimulated pre-transplant donor and recipient T cells. Donor T cell macrochimerism was defined as a peak of at least 4% donor T cells among recipient peripheral blood mononuclear cells. All recipients received anti-thymocyte globulin induction followed by maintenance tacrolimus and steroids for around three years. A cohort of about 26 intestinal transplant recipients, including one retransplant, was enrolled, and a few patients lacking pretransplant specimens were excluded. Rather than being sequenced by the commercial service, samples from a few later patients were sequenced in-house on an Illumina MiSeq and processed with MiXCR.

Library preparation was by the immunoSEQ multiplex PCR assay. In most patients, genomic DNA was isolated using the Qiagen DNeasy Blood and Tissue Kit and sent frozen to Adaptive Biotechnologies for TCR sequencing. For most patients, high-throughput TCR-beta CDR3 sequencing of genomic DNA was performed by Adaptive Biotechnologies. Concerning the study's data processing: Adaptive's ImmunoSEQ software supplied the TCR sequencing data for more than 15 patients, while MiXCR and VDJtools were used to process a few other patients. CD4 versus CD8 sorting errors were corrected by removing sequences found in both subsets at a frequency ratio below 5:1. Because the origin of CDR3 nucleotide sequences shared between donor and recipient could not be assigned, those sequences were removed. Alloreactive clones required at least 2-fold expansion over unstimulated cells and minimum CFSE-low frequency of 0.002% (template counts) or 0.001% (read counts). A clone was considered mappable if detected in the sequenced pre-transplant spleen, lymph node, or MLR CFSE-low populations of the donor or recipient. The cumulative frequency of alloreactive clones was calculated as a percentage of all sequences, weighted by copy number. The table was pulled from immuneACCESS by TCRdb, which kept in-frame rearrangements only. Such tables lose some clones; where checked, under half of the loss comes from unresolved V genes, and the rest has no known cause. That table supplies the V and J calls and clone size; D and trimming were determined from the DNA. Here the sample has more than 100,000 clones; roughly 93% occur a single time. The ten largest clones represent more than 0.1% of the sample.

Paper-wide results and their limitations: Early after transplant, declines in HvG clones were associated with peak levels of circulating GvH clones. In patients with donor T cell macrochimerism, the allografts had high GvH to HvG T cell clonal ratios. Conclusions were limited by the relatively low number and heterogeneity of intestinal transplant patients. GvH clones were detected in recipient bone marrow, and some of these GvH clones were observed earlier in ileal mucosa or blood, consistent with an intestinal mucosal origin.

The CDR3 has 12 amino acids, counting the end cysteine and phenylalanine. The only DNA kept is the CDR3, 36 bases in frame from the first base. V gives up 2 bases and J gives up 6 bases, and the segment between their germline ends measures 9 bases. As encoded in the germline V gene, CDR1 is SGHRS while CDR2 is YFSETQ. The time point label, read with the paper, signifies: cells obtained before transplantation from donor or recipient. CD3+CD4+ and CD3+CD8+ populations were FACS-sorted from unstimulated pre-transplant donor and recipient cells taken from spleen or lymph nodes. Turning to this clone: The antigen this receptor binds is unknown. Within one base of it there is no much larger clone, and no base qualities were kept.

The specimen was unstimulated CD4+ T cells sorted from spleen or lymph node cells, collected before intestinal transplant. This clonotype originated in a human donor who received an intestinal transplant. The chain couples TRBV5-1 to TRBJ2-7, with no D gene named confidently. The DNA sequence follows: TGCGCCAGCAGCTTCGACCCCTCCGAGCAGTACTTC. The encoded protein is CASSFDPSEQYF.